The source of this TCR beta chain is a study of blood T cell repertoires in COVID-19. Study background: Samples taken during acute and convalescent COVID-19 were collected in the United States, Italy and Spain. PBMCs, B-cell-depleted T cells, or T cells provided the cDNA or gDNA that made up the material.

Germline V gives CDR1 SNHLY, CDR2 FYNNEI. This CDR3 spans 16 amino acids. Trimming took 7 bases from V and 0 from J, leaving 13 bases between them. The authors' processing: Amplifying reference gene primers gave estimates of nucleated cell counts. The table came from immunoSEQ multiplex PCR; TCRdb's copy has only in-frame clones and leaves some out. V, J and clone size are taken as reported in that table, and D and trimming were inferred from the DNA itself. The table includes about 120,000 clones, about 80% detected once. The specimen sequenced was peripheral blood. This clonotype originated in a woman aged 45-65 years with acute or convalescent COVID-19. The gene calls are TRBV2 and TRBJ1-6; D is undetermined. The CDR3 coding sequence is TGTGCCAGCAACCCGGCCGGGAGCTCCTATAATTCACCCCTCCACTTT. Amino acid sequence: CASNPAGSSYNSPLHF. Variable domain in full (rest from reference TRBV2 and TRBJ1-6): EPEVTQTPSHQVTQMGQEVILRCVPISNHLYFYWYRQILGQKVEFLVSFYNNEISEKSEIFDDQFSVERPDGSNFTLKIRSTKLEDSAMYFCASNPAGSSYNSPLHFGNGTRLTVT.